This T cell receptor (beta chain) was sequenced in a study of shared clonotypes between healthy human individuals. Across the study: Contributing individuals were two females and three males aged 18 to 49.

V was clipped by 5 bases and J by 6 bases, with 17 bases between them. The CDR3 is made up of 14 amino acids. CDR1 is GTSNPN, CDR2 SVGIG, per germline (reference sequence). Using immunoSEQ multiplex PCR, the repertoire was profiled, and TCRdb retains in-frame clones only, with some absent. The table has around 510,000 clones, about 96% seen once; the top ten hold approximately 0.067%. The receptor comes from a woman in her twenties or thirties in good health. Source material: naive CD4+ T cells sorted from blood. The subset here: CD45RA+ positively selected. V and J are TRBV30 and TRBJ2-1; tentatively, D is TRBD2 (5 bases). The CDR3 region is CAWVNEASFNEQFF. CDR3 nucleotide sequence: TGTGCCTGGGTAAATGAGGCTAGCTTCAATGAGCAGTTCTTC.